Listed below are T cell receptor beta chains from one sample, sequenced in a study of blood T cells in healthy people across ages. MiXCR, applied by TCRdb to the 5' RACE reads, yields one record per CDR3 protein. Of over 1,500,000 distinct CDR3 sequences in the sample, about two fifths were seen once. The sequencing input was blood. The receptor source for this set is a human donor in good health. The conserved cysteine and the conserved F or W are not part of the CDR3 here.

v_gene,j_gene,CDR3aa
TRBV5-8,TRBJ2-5,ASSPSGGPSDREQY
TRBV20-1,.,SGWWNPQETQF
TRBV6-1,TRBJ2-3,ASRAGQGRTDTQY
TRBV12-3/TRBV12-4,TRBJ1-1,ASRRVDTEAF
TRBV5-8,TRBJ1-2,ASSPILHYGYT
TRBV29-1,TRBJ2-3,SGDTQY
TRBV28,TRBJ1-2,ASSLLGTGSHYGYT
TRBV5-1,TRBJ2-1,ASSSLDRGDNEQF
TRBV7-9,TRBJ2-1,ASGLWTGYNEQF
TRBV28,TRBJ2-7,ASRVGVDWEQY
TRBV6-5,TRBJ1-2,ASSTMVPPYGYT
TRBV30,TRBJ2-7,AWTRDSPYEQY
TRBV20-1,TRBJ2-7,SAERASTSYEQY
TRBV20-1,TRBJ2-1,SARSAALGDNEQF